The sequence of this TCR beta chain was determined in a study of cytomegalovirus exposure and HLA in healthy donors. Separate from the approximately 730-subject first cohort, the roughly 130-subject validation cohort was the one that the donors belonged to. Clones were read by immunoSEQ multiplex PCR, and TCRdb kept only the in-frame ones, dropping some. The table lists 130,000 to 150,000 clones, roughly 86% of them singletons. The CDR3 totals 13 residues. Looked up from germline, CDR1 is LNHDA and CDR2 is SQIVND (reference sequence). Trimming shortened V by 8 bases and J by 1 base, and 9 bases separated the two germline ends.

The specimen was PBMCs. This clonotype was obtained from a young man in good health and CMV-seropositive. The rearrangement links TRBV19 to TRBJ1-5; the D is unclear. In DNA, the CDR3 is TGTGCCAGTCGGAGGCAGAGCAATCAGCCCCAGCATTTT. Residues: CASRRQSNQPQHF.